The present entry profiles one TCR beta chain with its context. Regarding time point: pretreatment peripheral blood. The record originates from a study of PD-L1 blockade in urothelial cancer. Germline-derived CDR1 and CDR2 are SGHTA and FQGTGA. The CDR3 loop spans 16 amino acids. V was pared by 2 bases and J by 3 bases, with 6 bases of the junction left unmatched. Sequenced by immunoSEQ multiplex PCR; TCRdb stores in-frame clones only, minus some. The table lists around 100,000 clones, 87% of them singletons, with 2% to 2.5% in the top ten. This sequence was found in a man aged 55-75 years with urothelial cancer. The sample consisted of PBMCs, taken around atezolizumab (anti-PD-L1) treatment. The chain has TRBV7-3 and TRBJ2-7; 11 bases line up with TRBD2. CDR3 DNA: TGTGCCAGCAGCTTAGTAACTAGCGGGAGTTTCTACGAGCAGTACTTC. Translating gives CASSLVTSGSFYEQYF.